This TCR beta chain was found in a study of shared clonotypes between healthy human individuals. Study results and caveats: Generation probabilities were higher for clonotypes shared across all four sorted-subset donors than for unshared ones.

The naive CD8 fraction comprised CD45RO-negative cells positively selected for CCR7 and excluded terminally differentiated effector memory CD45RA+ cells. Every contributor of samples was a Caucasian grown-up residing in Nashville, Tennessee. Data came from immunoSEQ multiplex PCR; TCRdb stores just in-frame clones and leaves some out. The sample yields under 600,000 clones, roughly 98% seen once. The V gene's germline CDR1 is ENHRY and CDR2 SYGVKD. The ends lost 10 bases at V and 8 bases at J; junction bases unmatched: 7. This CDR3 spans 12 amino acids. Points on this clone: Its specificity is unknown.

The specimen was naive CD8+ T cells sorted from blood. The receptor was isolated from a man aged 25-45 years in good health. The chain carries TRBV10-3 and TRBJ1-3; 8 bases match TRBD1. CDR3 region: CATSDRADTIYF. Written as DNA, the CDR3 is TGTGCCACCTCGGACAGGGCGGACACCATATATTTT.